The 9 T cell receptor beta chains in this list originate from one sample, sequenced in a study of cytotoxic CD8 clonotypes in ibrutinib-treated CLL. Only in-frame clones appear in the TCRdb table, and some are missing; sequencing was by immunoSEQ multiplex PCR. Of some 80,000 clones detected, 70% to 80% appear once; the ten largest clones hold roughly 4.8%. The material was PBMCs, obtained after 12 months of ibrutinib treatment. The receptors derive from a human donor with chronic lymphocytic leukemia.

The chain links TRBV14 to TRBJ1-1; D remains unclear. CDR1 is SGHDN and CDR2 is FVKESK in the germline V gene. This CDR3 spans 12 amino acids. V was trimmed by 1 base and J by 10 bases, leaving 10 bases between them. CDR3 nucleotide sequence: TGTGCCAGCAGCCAAGGGGCCCGAGGAGCTTTCTTT. This translates into CASSQGARGAFF.

This chain joins TRBV27 and TRBJ2-1; D possibly corresponds to TRBD1 (5 bases). The CDR3 runs 15 residues. V was pared by 5 bases and J by 2 bases, with 13 bases between. Germline CDR1 reads MNHEY; CDR2 reads SMNVEV (reference sequence). As DNA, the CDR3 is TGTGCCAGCAGTAAAACGACAGAGACCTACAATGAGCAGTTCTTC. This gives the protein CASSKTTETYNEQFF.

Concerning this clone itself: Sequence at one end of the junction differs from germline and may be a read error. The genes are TRBV7-9 and TRBJ1-2, with a possible D match to TRBD1 (6 bases). Germline V gene sequence: CDR1 SEHNR, CDR2 FQNEAQ (reference sequence). This CDR3 has 12 amino acids. CDR3 DNA sequence: TGTGCCAGCAGCTTAGGGGTCGGGGGCCCCCTCTTC. This gives the protein CASSLGVGGPLF.

V and J are TRBV7-2 and TRBJ1-6; tentatively, D is TRBD1 (6 bases). CDR1 SGHTA and CDR2 FQGNSA come from the germline V gene. This CDR3 spans 14 amino acids. Trimming pared 7 bases from V and 14 bases from J, leaving 21 bases between. The CDR3 loop is CASTTVGGAGALHF. The CDR3 coding sequence is TGTGCCAGCACCACTGTGGGCGGCGCAGGGGCCCTCCACTTT.

The V and J genes are TRBV11-2 and TRBJ2-5, with no clear D. Germline CDR1 reads SGHAT; CDR2 reads FQNNGV. This CDR3 has 13 amino acids. The V gene lost 5 bases and the J gene lost 5 bases, with 12 bases spanning the gap. The CDR3 loop is CASSTRPVETQYF. The DNA of the CDR3 is TGTGCCAGCAGCACCCGACCGGTGGAGACCCAGTACTTC.

The sample holds one count of this clone. The chain carries TRBV10-3 and TRBJ1-5; 7 nucleotides line up with TRBD1. Looked up from germline, CDR1 is ENHRY and CDR2 is SYGVKD. This CDR3 comprises 13 residues. Unmatched junction bases numbered 10, after V lost 8 bases and J lost 9 bases. CDR3 in DNA: TGTGCCATCTGGCGGGACAGTGGAGGGCCCCAGCATTTT. Amino acid sequence: CAIWRDSGGPQHF.

This chain joins TRBV11-2 and TRBJ2-2; D possibly corresponds to TRBD2 (7 bases). The CDR3 consists of 15 residues. V gave up 1 base and J gave up 4 bases, with 10 bases separating them. Germline values: CDR1 SGHAT, CDR2 FQNNGV. CDR3 residues: CASSLVGGPTGELFF. The CDR3 region has the DNA TGTGCCAGCAGCTTAGTCGGGGGGCCCACCGGGGAGCTGTTTTTT.

The V gene is TRBV5-1, the J gene TRBJ2-3; D is possibly TRBD2 (5 bases). CDR1 SGHRS and CDR2 YFSETQ come from the germline V gene. V dropped 2 bases and J dropped 2 bases, with 9 bases sitting between them. The CDR3 runs 14 residues. The CDR3, as DNA: TGCGCCAGCAGCTTTAGGAGGACCACAGATACGCAGTATTTT. It encodes CASSFRRTTDTQYF.

The V and J genes are TRBV2 and TRBJ2-5; 7 nucleotides align to TRBD2. Unmatched junction bases numbered 6, after V lost 6 bases and J lost 2 bases. Per the germline V gene, CDR1 is SNHLY and CDR2 is FYNNEI. This CDR3 region has 14 residues. The CDR3 nucleotides read TGTGCCAGCAGCGCCCCGGGACTACAAGAGACCCAGTACTTC. Encoded protein: CASSAPGLQETQYF. Drawing the rest from reference TRBV2 and TRBJ2-5, the complete variable domain is EPEVTQTPSHQVTQMGQEVILRCVPISNHLYFYWYRQILGQKVEFLVSFYNNEISEKSEIFDDQFSVERPDGSNFTLKIRSTKLEDSAMYFCASSAPGLQETQYFGPGTRLLVL.